These 32 T cell receptor beta chains came from one sample sequenced in a study of T cell changes during pregnancy in multiple sclerosis. Profiled with immunoSEQ multiplex PCR; TCRdb holds only in-frame clones, not every one. The table has about 80,000 clones, 85% to 95% seen once. Sequencing used peripheral blood, obtained in the third trimester of pregnancy. These receptors came from a female donor with multiple sclerosis, enrolled in a pregnancy study.

The chain combines TRBV5-6 with TRBJ1-5; D gene unclear. This CDR3 region has 15 residues. Germline-derived CDR1 and CDR2 are SGHDT and YYEEEE. The V end was cut by 4 bases, the J end by 1 base, with 12 bases between. The CDR3 coding sequence is TGTGCCAGCAGCCTGGGAGCGCAGAGCAATCAGCCCCAGCATTTT. This encodes CASSLGAQSNQPQHF.

This chain uses TRBV9 with TRBJ1-1; tentative D call: TRBD1 (5 bases). The germline CDR1 and CDR2 sequences are SGDLS and YYNGEE. CDR3 length: 15 residues. Trimming removed 1 base at V and 2 bases at J, with 12 bases between. The chain's CDR3 is CASSVSSGKNTEAFF. CDR3 DNA sequence: TGTGCCAGCAGCGTAAGTTCAGGGAAAAACACTGAAGCTTTCTTT.

This sequence joins TRBV14 and TRBJ2-5; D remains unclear. This CDR3 has 13 residues. Germline V gene lookup returns CDR1 SGHDN and CDR2 FVKESK. Trimming removed 3 bases at V and 3 bases at J, with 8 bases between. CDR3 loop: CASSHLGKETQYF. DNA for the CDR3: TGTGCCAGCAGCCACCTAGGTAAAGAGACCCAGTACTTC.

The chain is built from TRBV2 and TRBJ2-3; weak D call: TRBD1 (7 bases). The V and J ends lost 10 bases and 3 bases respectively, with 17 bases between them. The CDR3 is 14 residues long. Germline V gene sequence: CDR1 SNHLY, CDR2 FYNNEI. The CDR3 DNA follows: TGTGCCACCAAGAGACAGGGAGGTACAGATACGCAGTATTTT. It encodes CATKRQGGTDTQYF.

The chain recombines TRBV19 with TRBJ1-2; D may be TRBD1 (5 bases). CDR3 length: 15 residues. Deletions cut 6 bases from V and 4 bases from J, with 18 bases between. CDR1 is LNHDA and CDR2 is SQIVND in the germline V gene (reference sequence). In nucleotides, the CDR3 is TGTGCCAGTAGCGTAGTGGCCAGGGATTTCTATGGCTACACCTTC. Translation gives CASSVVARDFYGYTF.

This clone has a single count. The chain recombines TRBV7-9 with TRBJ1-5, with a tentative D call TRBD1 (5 bases). CDR3 size: 14 residues. The germline V gene encodes CDR1 SEHNR and CDR2 FQNEAQ (reference sequence). V was pared by 5 bases and J by 1 base, with 9 bases between. The CDR3 loop is CASSPGGSNQPQHF. Here the CDR3 DNA reads TGTGCCAGCAGCCCCGGGGGGAGCAATCAGCCCCAGCATTTT.

The gene calls are TRBV7-6 and TRBJ1-5; TRBD1 is a possible D gene (6 bases). CDR1 and CDR2 from the germline V gene are SGHVS and FNYEAQ. Trimming removed 2 bases from V and 5 bases from J, with 16 bases in between. This CDR3 contains 16 residues. The CDR3 nucleotides read TGTGCCAGCAGCTTACGAGCAGGGGACGGTTATCAGCCCCAGCATTTT. Amino acids: CASSLRAGDGYQPQHF.

The rearrangement uses TRBV2 and TRBJ2-2; D gene ambiguous. Trimming removed 4 bases at V and 2 bases at J, with 11 bases between. Germline values: CDR1 SNHLY, CDR2 FYNNEI. The CDR3 loop spans 15 amino acids. CDR3 amino acids: CASSATLFNTGELFF. The CDR3 DNA reads as TGTGCCAGCAGTGCCACCCTATTTAACACCGGGGAGCTGTTTTTT.

The V and J genes are TRBV19 and TRBJ1-1, with 8 nucleotides matching TRBD1. Losses at the gene ends were 6 bases for V and 0 bases for J; bases not matched to a gene: 6. The CDR3 has 15 amino acids. The germline V gene has CDR1 LNHDA and CDR2 SQIVND (reference sequence). The CDR3 sequence is CASSGGQVMNTEAFF. In DNA form, the CDR3 reads TGTGCCAGTAGCGGGGGACAGGTAATGAACACTGAAGCTTTCTTT. Together with reference TRBV19 and TRBJ1-1, the CDR3 gives the full variable domain: DGGITQSPKYLFRKEGQNVTLSCEQNLNHDAMYWYRQDPGQGLRLIYYSQIVNDFQKGDIAEGYSVSREKKESFPLTVTSAQKNPTAFYLCASSGGQVMNTEAFFGQGTRLTVV.

This chain joins TRBV5-1 and TRBJ2-1, with 9 nucleotides matching TRBD1. Losses at the gene ends were 3 bases for V and 7 bases for J; bases not matched to a gene: 5. Germline V gene sequence: CDR1 SGHRS, CDR2 YFSETQ. CDR3 length: 14 residues. DNA of the CDR3: TGCGCCAGCAGCTGGGGACAGGGAAAAAATGAGCAGTTCTTC. This encodes CASSWGQGKNEQFF. The full variable domain, with the rest looked up from reference TRBV5-1 and TRBJ2-1, is KAGVTQTPRYLIKTRGQQVTLSCSPISGHRSVSWYQQTPGQGLQFLFEYFSETQRNKGNFPGRFSGRQFSNSRSEMNVSTLELGDSALYLCASSWGQGKNEQFFGPGTRLTVL.

This clone has just a few counts. V and J are TRBV5-1 and TRBJ2-2; D possibly corresponds to TRBD2 (6 bases). This CDR3 is 15 amino acids long. The germline V and J ends were trimmed by 2 bases and 2 bases, with 10 bases remaining between them. Germline loops: CDR1 SGHRS, CDR2 YFSETQ. The CDR3 DNA is TGCGCCAGCAGCTTCCCCGGGGGAAACACCGGGGAGCTGTTTTTT. Its translation: CASSFPGGNTGELFF.

This chain joins TRBV29-1 and TRBJ2-5; 9 bases map to TRBD2. V lost 6 bases to trimming and J lost 3 bases; unmatched junction nucleotides: 17. The germline CDR1 and CDR2 sequences are SQVTM and ANQGSEA. The CDR3 covers 17 residues. The CDR3 sequence is CSVGGLAGTPLKETQYF. DNA of the CDR3: TGCAGCGTGGGGGGCCTAGCGGGAACCCCGTTGAAAGAGACCCAGTACTTC.

This clone was picked up one time. V is TRBV27 and J is TRBJ2-5; D is perhaps TRBD1 (5 bases). In germline, CDR1 is MNHEY, CDR2 SMNVEV (reference sequence). The CDR3 is 17 amino acids. V lost 11 bases and J lost 0, with 25 bases in between. CDR3 protein: CAAAARYVGAYQETQYF. CDR3 DNA sequence: TGTGCCGCTGCCGCCCGGTATGTTGGGGCGTACCAAGAGACCCAGTACTTC.

The chain carries TRBV2 and TRBJ2-3; D is ambiguous. The CDR3 runs 15 residues. Trimming removed 3 bases at V and 0 bases at J, with 10 bases between. Germline V gene data show CDR1 as SNHLY and CDR2 as FYNNEI. The CDR3, as DNA: TGTGCCAGCAGTGATTTTCCTCGTAGCACAGATACGCAGTATTTT. It translates to CASSDFPRSTDTQYF.

The chain employs TRBV27 and TRBJ2-7; maybe TRBD2 (5 bases). The CDR3 covers 14 residues. V was trimmed by 3 bases and J by 5 bases, leaving 14 bases between them. Germline assignment: CDR1 MNHEY and CDR2 SMNVEV (reference sequence). CDR3 in DNA: TGTGCCAGCAGTTTTGCGGGTGCGGTTGACGAGCAGTACTTC. It translates to CASSFAGAVDEQYF.

The chain uses TRBV18 and TRBJ2-2; weak D call: TRBD1 (6 bases). V dropped 2 bases and J dropped 5 bases, with 12 bases sitting between them. Germline CDR1 is KGHSH and CDR2 is LQKENI. CDR3 size: 15 residues. CDR3 sequence reads: CASSPVGADTGELFF. The CDR3, as DNA: TGTGCCAGCTCACCAGTGGGGGCGGATACCGGGGAGCTGTTTTTT.

The V gene is TRBV5-6, the J gene TRBJ2-7; D is uncertain. Trimming left V 0 bases short and J 3 bases short, with 10 bases between. Germline values: CDR1 SGHDT, CDR2 YYEEEE. The CDR3 covers 14 residues. CDR3 protein: CASSLGRNHYEQYF. The CDR3 DNA sequence: TGTGCCAGCAGCTTGGGGCGGAACCACTACGAGCAGTACTTC.

The chain carries TRBV7-9 and TRBJ2-7; 11 bases line up with TRBD1. CDR1 is SEHNR and CDR2 is FQNEAQ in the germline V gene (reference sequence). V trimming: 0 bases; J trimming: 6 bases; junction bases outside the gene matches: 4. The CDR3 consists of 15 residues. This CDR3 is CASSLAWTGGAEQYF. For the CDR3, the DNA is TGTGCCAGCAGCTTAGCCTGGACAGGGGGCGCCGAGCAGTACTTC.

The V gene is TRBV7-9, the J gene TRBJ2-7; a possible D gene is TRBD2 (6 bases). V lost 5 bases, J lost 3 bases, and 14 bases lay in between. The germline gives CDR1 SEHNR, CDR2 FQNEAQ (reference sequence). This CDR3 has 14 residues. CDR3 sequence (DNA): TGTGCCAGCAGCGCCAACCTGGGGGGCTACGAGCAGTACTTC. It translates to CASSANLGGYEQYF. Supplemented by reference TRBV7-9 and TRBJ2-7, the full variable domain reads DTGVSQNPRHKITKRGQNVTFRCDPISEHNRLYWYRQTLGQGPEFLTYFQNEAQLEKSRLLSDRFSAERPKGSFSTLEIQRTEQGDSAMYLCASSANLGGYEQYFGPGTRLTVT.

The chain is built from TRBV6-1 and TRBJ1-6; weak D call: TRBD1 (5 bases). Trimming stripped 4 bases from V and 2 bases from J, with 9 bases between. CDR1 and CDR2 from the germline V gene are MNHNS and SASEGT. The length of the CDR3 is 15 residues. The CDR3 DNA follows: TGTGCCAGCAGTGCGGGGGAAACCTATAATTCACCCCTCCACTTT. It is translated as CASSAGETYNSPLHF.

J is TRBJ2-2 and V is TRBV14; 8 nucleotides line up with TRBD1. V shed 1 base and J 1 base; nucleotides not matched to a gene: 5. Germline CDR1 and CDR2: SGHDN and FVKESK. The CDR3 length is 17 residues. CDR3: CASSQVGDRMNTGELFF. Written as DNA, the CDR3 is TGTGCCAGCAGCCAAGTAGGGGACAGGATGAACACCGGGGAGCTGTTTTTT.

The chain uses TRBV15 and TRBJ2-7; 9 nucleotides agree with TRBD1. CDR3 length: 17 residues. The germline gives CDR1 LNHNV, CDR2 YYDKDF (reference sequence). The V and J ends lost 4 bases and 5 bases, in that order; junction bases with no gene match: 15. The CDR3 here is CATSKRQGVGFSNEQYF. In DNA form, the CDR3 reads TGTGCCACCAGCAAAAGACAGGGGGTCGGCTTCAGTAACGAGCAGTACTTC.

This clone was observed a single time. The V and J genes are TRBV14 and TRBJ1-2; D call uncertain. CDR1 is SGHDN and CDR2 is FVKESK in the germline V gene. The CDR3 has 13 residues. V was shortened by 4 bases and J by 4 bases, with 10 bases between the two germline ends. CDR3 sequence (DNA): TGTGCCAGCAGCCCGACCGGGAGCTATGGCTACACCTTC. Translated, it gives CASSPTGSYGYTF.

The chain is built from TRBV27 and TRBJ1-1; tentative D call: TRBD1 (5 bases). The CDR3 is 14 residues long. Germline CDR1 MNHEY, CDR2 SMNVEV (reference sequence). V lost 6 bases, J lost 6 bases, and 17 bases lay in between. The CDR3 region has the DNA TGTGCCAGCAGCCGCCAGGGTGGTTGGGCTGAAGCTTTCTTT. Residues: CASSRQGGWAEAFF.

The chain has TRBV27 and TRBJ2-7; possible D gene TRBD1, 6 bases. Germline CDR1 and CDR2: MNHEY and SMNVEV (reference sequence). V was trimmed by 5 bases and J by 4 bases, leaving 9 bases between them. The CDR3 extends over 12 amino acids. The CDR3 DNA reads as TGTGCCAGCAGTCCTCAGGGGTACGAGCAGTACTTC. This gives the protein CASSPQGYEQYF.

V and J are TRBV6-1 and TRBJ1-5; D unresolved. The CDR3 is 16 amino acids. V lost 1 base and J 2 bases, leaving 12 bases between the germline ends. Germline V lookup: CDR1 MNHNS, CDR2 SASEGT. CDR3 in amino acids: CASSEVLARGNQPQHF. The CDR3 DNA follows: TGTGCCAGCAGTGAAGTACTCGCACGCGGCAATCAGCCCCAGCATTTT.

The genes are TRBV6-5 and TRBJ2-5; 7 bases align to TRBD2. Germline values: CDR1 MNHEY, CDR2 SVGAGI. This CDR3 region has 14 residues. Trimming cost V 5 bases and J 1 base; bases outside gene matches: 4. The CDR3 bases are TGTGCCAGCAGTAGGAGCGGGGCCCAAGAGACCCAGTACTTC. Protein: CASSRSGAQETQYF.

J is TRBJ1-6 and V is TRBV7-3, with D unclear. Looked up from germline, CDR1 is SGHTA and CDR2 is FQGTGA. The CDR3 totals 15 residues. The V and J ends lost 2 bases and 6 bases respectively, with 11 bases between them. The CDR3 region is CASSLPGRCNSPLHF. The CDR3 DNA reads TGTGCCAGCAGCTTACCCGGTAGATGTAATTCACCCCTCCACTTT.

The chain carries TRBV7-9 and TRBJ1-2, with a weak D call TRBD1 (6 bases). There are 18 residues in the CDR3. The V gene's germline CDR1 is SEHNR and CDR2 FQNEAQ (reference sequence). Trimming took 2 bases from V and 4 from J, leaving 23 bases between them. Here the CDR3 reads CASSLRSPYRERFYGYTF. The CDR3 nucleotides are TGTGCCAGCAGCTTAAGATCGCCCTACAGGGAAAGGTTCTATGGCTACACCTTC.

The V call is TRBV2, the J call TRBJ1-3, with no clear D. The germline V gene encodes CDR1 SNHLY and CDR2 FYNNEI. Trimming removed 3 bases from V and 2 bases from J, with 17 bases in between. The CDR3 contains 17 residues. CDR3 in DNA: TGTGCCAGCAGTGAGAGGAGGGCCGAACGAGCTGGAAACACCATATATTTT. This encodes CASSERRAERAGNTIYF.

CDR3 coding DNA: TGTGCCAGCAGCTTATATGCCGGACAGGGTGACTCACCCCTCCACTTT. It specifies CASSLYAGQGDSPLHF. The J gene is TRBJ1-6, the V gene TRBV7-9; the match to TRBD1 covers 8 bases. The J segment lost 10 bases and the V segment lost 2 bases, leaving 10 bases of the junction unmatched. Germline CDR1 SEHNR, CDR2 FQNEAQ (reference sequence). The CDR3 covers 16 residues.

The chain is built from TRBV4-1 and TRBJ2-7; 13 bases are shared with TRBD2. CDR3 size: 15 residues. The germline V gene has CDR1 MGHRA and CDR2 YSYEKL. The junction had 4 bases not matched to a gene; V was cut back by 4 bases and J by 4 bases. Here the CDR3 DNA reads TGCGCCAGCAGCCCACTAGCGGGGGGGCCGTACGAGCAGTACTTC. It translates to CASSPLAGGPYEQYF.